The clone carrying this T cell receptor beta chain was found many times. What it recognizes is unknown. This sample was taken from a study of regulatory T cells in long-lasting Graves disease. Time point given: newly diagnosed GD, antithyroid drugs for less than 3 months. The TCR library was prepared using RNA isolated from PBMCs. Regarding the study as a whole: A limited number of samples was an acknowledged limitation.

The V gene's germline CDR1 is MDHEN and CDR2 SYDVKM. Deletions cut 6 bases from V and 8 bases from J, with 13 bases between. The CDR3 runs 12 residues. Building the TCR beta libraries relied on iRepertoire HTBI primers, and CDR3 regions underwent Arm-PCR. TCRdb re-called the multiplex PCR reads with MiXCR, one entry per CDR3 protein. The sample gives roughly 610,000 distinct CDR3 sequences, about 16% of which show up once; about 17% is in the top ten. This sample was shared with a second study, whose subject was T cells in Graves' hyperthyroidism and ophthalmopathy. As that study records: Investigators excluded patients with uncontrolled infection, other autoimmune disease, pregnancy or lactation.

The chain is built from TRBV28 and TRBJ1-2; a possible D gene is TRBD1 (6 bases). The source is a woman in her 30s with Graves disease. The sample consisted of peripheral blood mononuclear cells (PBMCs), taken at new diagnosis, from a patient treated with antithyroid drugs. CDR3 in amino acids: CASRLQGMGYTF. DNA of the CDR3: TGTGCCAGCAGACTACAGGGTATGGGCTACACCTTC.